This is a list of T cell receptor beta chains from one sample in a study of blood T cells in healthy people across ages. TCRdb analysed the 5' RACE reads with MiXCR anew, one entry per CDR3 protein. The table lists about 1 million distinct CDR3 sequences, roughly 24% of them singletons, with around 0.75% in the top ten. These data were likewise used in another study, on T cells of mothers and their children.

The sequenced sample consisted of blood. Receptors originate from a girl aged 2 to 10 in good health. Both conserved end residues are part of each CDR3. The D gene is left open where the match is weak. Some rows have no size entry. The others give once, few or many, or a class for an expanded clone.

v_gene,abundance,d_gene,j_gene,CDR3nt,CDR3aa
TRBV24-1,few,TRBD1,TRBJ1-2,TGTGCCACCAGTGACCGGAGTACAGGGGATGGCTACACCTTC,CATSDRSTGDGYTF
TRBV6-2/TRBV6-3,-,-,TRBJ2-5,TGTGCCAGCAGTGATACGTGGGAGACCCAGTACTTC,CASSDTWETQYF
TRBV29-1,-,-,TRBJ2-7,TGCAGCGCAATCCCACGGGTCTGGATAAGTTCCTACGAGCAGTACTTC,CSAIPRVWISSYEQYF
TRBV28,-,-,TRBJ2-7,TGTGCCAGCAACCTCGGGGACGGGGAGTTATACGAGCAGTACTTC,CASNLGDGELYEQYF
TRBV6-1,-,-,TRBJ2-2,TGTGCCAGCGGCGGGTACGCCGGGGAGCTGTTTTTT,CASGGYAGELFF
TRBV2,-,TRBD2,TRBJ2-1,TGTGCCAGCAAGGTGGACGGGAGGGCCACCTACAATGAGCAGTTCTTC,CASKVDGRATYNEQFF
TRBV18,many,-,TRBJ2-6,TGTGCCAGCCAGAAGGAGTCTGGGGCCAACGTCCTGACTTTC,CASQKESGANVLTF
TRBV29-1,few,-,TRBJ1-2,TGCAGCGTTGAGGGCAGTTTGGATGCTAATGGCTACACCTTC,CSVEGSLDANGYTF
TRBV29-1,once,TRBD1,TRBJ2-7,TGCAGCGTTGACGAGGGACAGGGTTATGGCGAGCAGTACTTC,CSVDEGQGYGEQYF
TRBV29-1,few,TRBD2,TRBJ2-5,TGCAGCGTGCGGGCGTCGGGAGGCACCCAGTACTTC,CSVRASGGTQYF
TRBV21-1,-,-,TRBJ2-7,TGTGCCAGCAGCAAAGGGACAGGGGTCTACGAGCAGTACTTC,CASSKGTGVYEQYF
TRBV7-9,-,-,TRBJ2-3,TGTGCCAGCAGCTTAGAGACAGGGCGGGGAGATACGCAGTATTTT,CASSLETGRGDTQYF
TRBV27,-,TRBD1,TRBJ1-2,TGTGCCAGCAGTCAAGACAGGGGTATTTATGGCTACACCTTC,CASSQDRGIYGYTF
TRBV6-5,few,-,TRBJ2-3,TGTGCCAGCACGTCAGAGATGACCACTGATACGCAGTATTTT,CASTSEMTTDTQYF
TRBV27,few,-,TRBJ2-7,TGTGCCAGCCGACTGGGACTCGGATCCGAGCAGTACTTC,CASRLGLGSEQYF
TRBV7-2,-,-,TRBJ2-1,TGTGCCTGCAGCGTCTCTAGCGAACGGAATGAGCAGTTCTTC,CACSVSSERNEQFF
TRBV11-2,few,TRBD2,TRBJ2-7,TGTGCCAGCAGCTTACGAACTAGCGGGGGAGAAGGGGACGAGCAGTACTTC,CASSLRTSGGEGDEQYF
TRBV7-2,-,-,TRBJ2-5,TGTGCCAGCAGCTTAGCGGGGTCTGCACGAGAGACCCAGTACTTC,CASSLAGSARETQYF
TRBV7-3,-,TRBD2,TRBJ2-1,TGTGCCAGCAGCTTACTTACAGGACTAGCGGGCAGCTCCTACAATGAGCAGTTCTTC,CASSLLTGLAGSSYNEQFF
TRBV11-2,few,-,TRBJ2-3,TGTGCCGGCAGCCCCAGGGAGTTCTCAGATACGCAGTATTTT,CAGSPREFSDTQYF
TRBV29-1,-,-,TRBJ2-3,TGCAGCGTCGGCGAGAGACAGGGCACAGATACGCAGTATTTT,CSVGERQGTDTQYF
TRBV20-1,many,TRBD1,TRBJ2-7,TGCAGTGCCCCCGGGACAGGGGACTACGAGCAGTACTTC,CSAPGTGDYEQYF
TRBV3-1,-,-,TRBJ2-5,TGTGCCAGCGAGAGTCCCACCGAAGAGACCCAGTACTTC,CASESPTEETQYF
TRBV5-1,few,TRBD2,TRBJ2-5,TGCGCCAGCAGCTTAGGACTAGCGAGGGCGTACCAAGAGACCCAGTACTTC,CASSLGLARAYQETQYF
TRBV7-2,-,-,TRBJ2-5,TGTGCCAGCAGCTTAGCGGGGCAAAACCAAGAGACCCAGTACTTC,CASSLAGQNQETQYF
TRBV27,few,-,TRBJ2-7,TGTACCAGCAGTTTAGATGCCAGGGGAAACGAGCAGTACTTC,CTSSLDARGNEQYF
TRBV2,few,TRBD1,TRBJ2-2,TGTGCCAGCAGTGGGACAGGGGGGACCTCCGGGGAGCTGTTTTTT,CASSGTGGTSGELFF
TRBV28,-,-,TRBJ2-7,TGTGCCAGCAGGGGGATGACCTACGAGCAGTACTTC,CASRGMTYEQYF
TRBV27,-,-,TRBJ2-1,TGTGCCAGCAATTCGGGATATAGCTCCTACAATGAGCAGTTCTTC,CASNSGYSSYNEQFF
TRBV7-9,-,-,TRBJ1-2,TGTGCCAGCAGCTTGGGTCGGATCTACGGCTACACCTTC,CASSLGRIYGYTF
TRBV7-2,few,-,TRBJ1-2,TGTGCCAGCAGCTTAGATGGCAGCATCTATGGCTACACCTTC,CASSLDGSIYGYTF
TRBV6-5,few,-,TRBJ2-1,TGTGCCAGCATCGGAGGGAGCAGGGGTGAGCAGTTCTTC,CASIGGSRGEQFF
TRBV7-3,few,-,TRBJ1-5,TGTGCCAGCAGCTTAGGAGTGGGGGCCGCGCTCAATCAGCCCCAGCATTTT,CASSLGVGAALNQPQHF
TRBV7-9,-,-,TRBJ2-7,TGTGCCAGCAGCCCCCAAGGGGCTAGCTCCTACGAGCAGTACTTC,CASSPQGASSYEQYF
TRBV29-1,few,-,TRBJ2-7,TGCAGCGCCCTGGCGAGCTCCTACGAGCAGTACTTC,CSALASSYEQYF
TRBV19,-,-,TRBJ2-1,TGTGCCAGTAGCCCCACTCGGACACGAACCAATGAGCAGTTCTTC,CASSPTRTRTNEQFF
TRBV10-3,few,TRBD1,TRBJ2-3,TGTGCCATCAGGGGGACAGGGGCAGATACGCAGTATTTT,CAIRGTGADTQYF
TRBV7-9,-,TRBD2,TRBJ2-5,TGTGCCAGCAGCTCCGGGGGGGCGGAAGAGACCCAGTACTTC,CASSSGGAEETQYF
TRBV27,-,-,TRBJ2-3,TGTGCCAGCAGTCTACTCTCATCTAATACGCAGTATTTT,CASSLLSSNTQYF
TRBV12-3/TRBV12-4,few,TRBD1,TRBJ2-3,TGTGCCAGCAGTTTAGGACAGGGGGCGAGCGATACGCAGTATTTT,CASSLGQGASDTQYF
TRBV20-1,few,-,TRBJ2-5,TGCAGTGCTAGATTCCGGGAGACCCAGTACTTC,CSARFRETQYF
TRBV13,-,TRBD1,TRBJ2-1,TGTGCCAGCAGCTTAAGACAGGGGGCTGGGACCCATGAGCAGTTCTTC,CASSLRQGAGTHEQFF
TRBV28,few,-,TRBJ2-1,TGTGCCAGCAGTTCCCCAGGGATTGTCAATGAGCAGTTCTTC,CASSSPGIVNEQFF
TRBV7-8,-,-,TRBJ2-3,TGTGCCAGCAGCTTAGTTGGGCCGGCAGGGCCGGTCTCCCTCTCTAGCACAGATACGCAGTATTTT,CASSLVGPAGPVSLSSTDTQYF
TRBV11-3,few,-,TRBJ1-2,TGTGCCAGCGGGGACTTCCGGGAAGGGACTAACTATGGCTACACCTTC,CASGDFREGTNYGYTF
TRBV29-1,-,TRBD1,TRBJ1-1,TGCAGCGCTAAGCGACAGGGACCTGAAGCTTTCTTT,CSAKRQGPEAFF
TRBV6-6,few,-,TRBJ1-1,TGTGCCAGCAGTTACCCCCAAAATGAAGCTTTCTTT,CASSYPQNEAFF
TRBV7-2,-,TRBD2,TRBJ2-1,TGTGCCAGCAGCCCTAGCGGGAGCCTCTACAATGAGCAGTTCTTC,CASSPSGSLYNEQFF
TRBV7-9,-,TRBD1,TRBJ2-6,TGTGCCAGCAGCTTCCGGGACAGGGGCTTCGGTGGGGCCAACGTCCTGACTTTC,CASSFRDRGFGGANVLTF
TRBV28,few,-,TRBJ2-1,TGTGCCAGCAGTTCCACCTTTGCGGGGCACCACTACAATGAGCAGTTCTTC,CASSSTFAGHHYNEQFF
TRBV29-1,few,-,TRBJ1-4,TGCAGCGTTGCAGCAGGGAGAGAAAAACTGTTTTTT,CSVAAGREKLFF
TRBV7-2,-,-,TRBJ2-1,TGTGCCAGCAGCTTTTTATCGATGCTAGCGAGCTCCTACAATGAGCAGTTCTTC,CASSFLSMLASSYNEQFF
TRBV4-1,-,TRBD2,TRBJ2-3,TGCGCCAGCAGCCAAGGAGGGGCGGGAGTTTTGGATACGCAGTATTTT,CASSQGGAGVLDTQYF
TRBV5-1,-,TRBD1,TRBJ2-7,TGCGCCAGCAGCCTAACAGGGGCCCCTTCTTCCTACGAGCAGTACTTC,CASSLTGAPSSYEQYF
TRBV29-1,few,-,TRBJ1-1,TGCACCCCTGCGGGACGGAGGAACACTGAAGCTTTCTTT,CTPAGRRNTEAFF
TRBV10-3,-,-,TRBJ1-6,TGTGCCATCAGTGAGCGTCTGGAAGGGGATAATTCACCCCTCCACTTT,CAISERLEGDNSPLHF
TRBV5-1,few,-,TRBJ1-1,TGCGCCAGCAGTATAATAGGGCGTGGCACTGAAGCTTTCTTT,CASSIIGRGTEAFF
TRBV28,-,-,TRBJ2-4,TGTGCCAGCAGTTTGAGGGGAAAAAACATTCAGTACTTC,CASSLRGKNIQYF